Below are 6 T cell receptor beta chains sequenced from a single sample in a study of cytomegalovirus exposure and HLA in healthy donors. The study ran its PCR with 60 Vbeta and 13 Jbeta primers. The assay was immunoSEQ multiplex PCR, and TCRdb's table has in-frame clones only and misses some. The table shows about 180,000 clones, with about 80% occurring only once. The sample taken for sequencing was PBMCs. These receptors came from a man between 18 and 29 years old in good health and CMV-seronegative.

The chain combines TRBV11-3 with TRBJ2-1; D gene ambiguous. The CDR3 spans 13 residues. Trimming left V 0 bases short and J 3 bases short, with 3 bases between. Germline V gene data show CDR1 as SGHNT and CDR2 as YENEEA. CDR3 residues: CASSLDSYNEQFF. CDR3 DNA: TGTGCCAGCAGCTTAGACAGCTACAATGAGCAGTTCTTC.

CDR3 sequence (DNA): TGTGCCAGCAGCTTGCCAGGGAGCAATCAGCCCCAGCATTTT. Amino acids: CASSLPGSNQPQHF. The chain is built from TRBV13 and TRBJ1-5, with a tentative D call TRBD1 (5 bases). Trimming removed 3 bases from V and 1 base from J, with 7 bases in between. Germline V gene sequence: CDR1 PRHDT, CDR2 FYEKMQ (reference sequence). CDR3 size: 14 residues.

The rearrangement links TRBV18 to TRBJ2-7; TRBD1 is a possible D gene (7 bases). CDR3 length: 15 amino acids. The V gene's germline CDR1 is KGHSH and CDR2 LQKENI. With 9 bases removed from V and 5 bases from J, the gap between germline ends came to 23 bases. CDR3 amino acids: CASRGGDRPSHEQYF. For the CDR3, the DNA is TGTGCCAGTCGGGGCGGGGACAGACCCAGCCACGAGCAGTACTTC.

A word on this clone: The junction differs from germline at one of its ends, possibly a read error. V is TRBV9 and J is TRBJ2-1; 8 bases line up with TRBD1. The germline gives CDR1 SGDLS, CDR2 YYNGEE. This CDR3 has 14 amino acids. The CDR3 protein is CASSVGTGINGQFF. DNA for the CDR3: TGTGCCAGCAGCGTAGGGACAGGGATTAATGGGCAGTTCTTC.

The J gene is TRBJ1-6, the V gene TRBV30, with a weak D call TRBD1 (6 bases). This CDR3 has 16 amino acids. V was cut by 2 bases and J by 3 bases, with 14 bases left in between. Germline lookup yields CDR1 GTSNPN and CDR2 SVGIG (reference sequence). The CDR3 sequence: CAWSRTEGSYNSPLHF. The CDR3 nucleotides are TGTGCCTGGAGTCGGACAGAAGGAAGCTATAATTCACCCCTCCACTTT.

This chain joins TRBV30 and TRBJ2-7, with 7 bases fitting TRBD2. CDR3 length: 17 amino acids. Germline lookup yields CDR1 GTSNPN and CDR2 SVGIG (reference sequence). J lost 4 bases, V lost 0 bases, and 15 bases had no gene match. CDR3 nucleotide sequence: TGTGCCTGGAGTGTTGGCTACCGGGCTAGCGGTAATTACGAGCAGTACTTC. The encoded protein is CAWSVGYRASGNYEQYF.